This T cell receptor beta chain was recorded in a study of cytomegalovirus exposure and HLA in healthy donors (dated by TCRdb to 2016 to 2017). Regarding the study in general: An earlier analysis of roughly 570 of the donors reported under 300 Gb of sequence data and around 110 million unique TCR beta sequences obtained from approximately 180 million T cells. All discovery cohort repertoires had been generated using a single sequencing platform. The study combined high-throughput TCR immunosequencing, statistical association of individual TCRs with disease status, and machine learning to predict cytomegalovirus infection status. Using immunosequencing, the study profiled T cell repertoires from about 610 subjects and related those repertoires to cytomegalovirus serostatus. HLA typing included class I and class II loci at four-digit resolution. Typing coverage varied by locus: roughly 620-640 donors for A, B, C, DRB1 and DQB1; approximately 520 for DQA1; more than 600 for DPA1; about 450 for DPB1. Around 300 gigabases of sequencing data and tens of millions of unique TCR sequences were included in an early release covering roughly 700 HLA-typed donors. The genetic ancestry cluster associated with self-reported Caucasian donors included around four fifths of the approximately 430 genotyped donors. Among around 400 genotyped donors of the cohort, an average of roughly 240,000 unique TCR beta nucleotide sequences were sequenced per donor, 15% to 20% of them non-productive. A separate validation cohort of 100 to 150 different subjects was used in addition to the roughly 620-subject first cohort. Rather than drawing on any new phenotypic data, the later analysis identified candidate immune exposures from TCR beta sequences and the way those sequences occurred across donors. Alongside the repertoire data, information on donor age, sex, ethnicity and CMV serostatus was compiled. A later genetic analysis took genome-wide SNP genotypes for about 65% of the 666 donors and used that subset as a discovery cohort. A later analysis re-examined previously published TCR beta repertoires from more than 550 donors and added high-resolution HLA genotyping to investigate patterns of TCR occurrence. An earlier analysis of 587 of the donors used high-throughput TCR beta sequencing to judge whether each TCR beta V gene segment behaved as functional or pseudogenic. The study aimed to test whether cataloging public T cell receptors could reveal signatures of past pathogen exposure. Roughly five DR-DQ haplotypes were handled as single units for association and clustering because linkage in the cohort was strong.

The library was made by the immunoSEQ multiplex PCR assay. A mixture of 60 forward primers for TCR Vbeta segments and 13 reverse primers for TCR Jbeta segments was used in the multiplex PCR. A multiplex PCR assay on genomic DNA amplified the CDR3 region of rearranged TCR beta genes. Amplified TCR beta libraries were sequenced as 87-base-pair reads on the Illumina HiSeq System. The paper's processing steps were these. A later analysis tallied tens of millions of unique TCR beta chains across the 666 repertoires, and some 10 million of those chains were shared by two or more donors. A nearest-neighbor algorithm error-corrected the raw reads and collapsed the reads into unique sequences, merging closely related sequences to remove PCR and sequencing errors. V, D and J gene segments were assigned by aligning CDR3 sequences to IMGT reference sequences. For a sequence to be retained, a match of at least six nucleotides to both a V gene segment and a J gene segment was required. Rearrangements were called productive when the CDR3 lacked stop codons and stayed in frame with V and J; all others were non-productive. CDR3 was defined according to IMGT convention as the region running from the second conserved V-encoded cysteine to the conserved J-encoded phenylalanine. Sequences without an unambiguous match to a single V gene segment were excluded from the earlier analysis of approximately 560 of the donors. In an earlier analysis of several hundred of the donors, V segments were called functional above 56.7% productive rearrangements and were called segregating when the between-donor standard deviation exceeded 5%. A statistical classification framework was built to diagnose cytomegalovirus status from the catalog of TCR beta chain sequences. In a later analysis, TCR nucleotide sequences were compared against IMGT/GENE-DB human TR gene sequences so that V and J genes could be assigned. The TCRdist pipeline was used in a later analysis to assign CDR3 sequences and most-parsimonious VDJ recombination scenarios. In a later analysis, every TCR beta chain was defined by the combination of its CDR3 amino acid sequence and its V-gene family, and reads without a unique V-gene family were dropped. In a later analysis, 450 to 600 highly shared, low-generation-probability nucleotide sequences were removed to address suspected cross-contamination and a sequencing artifact. In a later analysis, a clonal expansion index was calculated for each public chain from normalized within-repertoire ranks of inferred template counts. Generation probabilities in a later analysis came from a VDJ recombination model fitted to out-of-frame rearrangements, and those results were checked against IGoR. A later analysis scored TCR-TCR, TCR-HLA and TCR-CMV co-occurrence with hypergeometric tests, applying a repertoire-size bias correction to TCR pairs. To estimate false discovery rates, a later analysis permuted the HLA or CMV assignments 20 times. In a later analysis, co-occurring TCRs were grouped with DBSCAN, and TCRdist sequence similarity was added when clustering was performed within HLA-allele-positive subsets. For co-occurrence clustering, repertoires with fewer than 30,000 or more than 120,000 public chains were excluded, along with four or five repertoires with anomalous nucleotide sharing. As stored in TCRdb, this immuneACCESS dataset retains in-frame rearrangements with V and J assigned. A fraction of the clones does not appear; measured against another copy, unresolved V genes explain less than half of the discrepancy, and the remainder lacks a known reason. V and J calls and clone size follow that table, whereas D and trimming were derived from the DNA. The sample table records approximately 220,000 clones; 65% to 85% of these occur just once. The ten largest clones capture roughly 0.7% of the sample.

In regard to this clone: This receptor's antigen is unknown. No qualities accompany the bases; no much larger clone lies one base away.

In the germline V gene (reference sequence), CDR1 corresponds to MNHEY and CDR2 to SMNVEV. The CDR3 contains 18 residues, cysteine and phenylalanine counted. The entry retains the CDR3 DNA only, 54 bases that are in frame from base 1. Trimmed from V: 3 bases; trimmed from J: 0 bases; junction bases lacking a gene match: 7. Overall study outcomes, separate from this receptor: In vitro tests confirmed that a few of the cytomegalovirus-associated TCR beta chains recognize cytomegalovirus antigens. Because HLA typing was unavailable for some donors at each locus, only the typed subset was used in association tests. V-gene and J-gene trimming of TCR beta chains was associated with a missense DCLRE1C variant in a later genetic analysis, and the association was replicated in an independent cohort. Roughly uniform sequencing depth across donors was assumed in presence/absence analyses, although this assumption may not hold. Several of the top co-occurrence clusters appeared to be linked to parvovirus B19, influenza, CMV and Epstein-Barr virus, according to a later analysis. According to a later analysis, most CMV-associated TCR beta chains appeared to be HLA-restricted, and the HLA associations seemed to be driven largely by CMV exposure. Correlated functional status among segregating V segments might be attributable to linkage disequilibrium, but an unknown experimental factor could not be ruled out. Specific HLA alleles were associated with 15,000 to 20,000 TCR beta sequences at a false discovery rate of 0.05 in a later analysis. Because counts were too low, 15 or so rarely observed V segments, including chromosome 9 orphons, were excluded from the earlier analysis of a few hundred of the donors. CMV serostatus was the only immune exposure information available for the cohort. A further reported finding was that TCR beta sequences accurately predicted the HLA-A and HLA-B alleles for most subjects in the first cohort. A later analysis found that HLA-associated TCR beta chains were more clonally expanded and had lower generation probabilities than equally common non-associated chains. In a later genetic analysis, fewer N-insertions in productive TCRs were reported among donors in an Asian-associated ancestry cluster than the 666-donor mean. The 87-base-pair reads could not distinguish some IMGT-functional V segments, including TRBV6-2 and TRBV6-3, so those segments were excluded. In both the original and validation cohorts, the classifier was reported to diagnose cytomegalovirus status with high specificity and sensitivity. In a later analysis, TCR association rates were found to vary across HLA loci, with the most associated TCRs seen for DRB1 alleles and the fewest for HLA-C alleles. In this cohort, only TCR beta chains were sequenced, and detectable features were limited by the absence of alpha or paired-chain data. Across donors, most TCR sequences were observed very rarely, whereas some public TCRs were present in many individuals. According to the authors, the approach could potentially be generalized to other disease states and immunological phenotypes. In an earlier analysis of 587 of the donors, most TCR beta V segments appeared in productive rearrangements about 87% or about 30% of the time, broadly matching IMGT annotations. The study gave a list of more than 150 TCR beta chains associated with cytomegalovirus. When HLA alleles, especially DR and DQ, strongly co-occurred, attributing TCR associations to individual alleles was difficult. A cluster of highly shared sequence variants was judged likely to represent a technical artifact of the sequencing pipeline.

The cohort was made up of under 800 healthy bone marrow donors. At the time of sampling, all cohort members were nominally healthy, though unrecorded immune exposures were likely present. The donor tested CMV seronegative, placing the donor among the 350 or so seronegative members of the cohort. A peripheral blood sample was collected from each donor, and TCR beta sequencing was performed on peripheral blood mononuclear cells. The Qiagen DNeasy Blood Extraction Kit was used to extract genomic DNA from the blood cell samples. This receptor was taken from a boy younger than 10 in good health and CMV-seronegative. Specimen: PBMCs. Recombination linked TRBV27 to TRBJ1-6; TRBD1 matches 8 bases in the middle. The CDR3 region: CASSLGQAQRSYNSPLHF. At the DNA level, the sequence is TGTGCCAGCAGTTTGGGACAGGCACAACGCTCCTATAATTCACCCCTCCACTTT.